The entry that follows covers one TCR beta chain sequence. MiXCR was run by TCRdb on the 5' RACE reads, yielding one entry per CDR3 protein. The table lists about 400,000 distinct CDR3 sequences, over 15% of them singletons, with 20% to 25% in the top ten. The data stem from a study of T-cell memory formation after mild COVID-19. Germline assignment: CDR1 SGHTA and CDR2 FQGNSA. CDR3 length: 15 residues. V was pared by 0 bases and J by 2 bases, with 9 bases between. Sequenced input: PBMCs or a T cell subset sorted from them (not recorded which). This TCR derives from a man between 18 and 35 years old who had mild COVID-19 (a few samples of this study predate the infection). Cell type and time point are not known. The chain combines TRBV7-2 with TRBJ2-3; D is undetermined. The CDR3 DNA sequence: TGTGCCAGCAGCTTAGCGACGATCGTCACAGATACGCAGTATTTT. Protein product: CASSLATIVTDTQYF.